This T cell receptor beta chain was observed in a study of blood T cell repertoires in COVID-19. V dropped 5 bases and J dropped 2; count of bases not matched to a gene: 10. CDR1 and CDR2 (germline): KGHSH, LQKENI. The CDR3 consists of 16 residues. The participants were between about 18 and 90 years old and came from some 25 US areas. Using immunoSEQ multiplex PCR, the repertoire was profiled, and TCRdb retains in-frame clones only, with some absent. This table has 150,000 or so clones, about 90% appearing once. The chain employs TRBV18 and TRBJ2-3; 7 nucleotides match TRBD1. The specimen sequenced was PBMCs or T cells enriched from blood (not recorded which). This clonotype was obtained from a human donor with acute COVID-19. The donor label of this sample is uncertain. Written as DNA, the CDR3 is TGTGCCAGCTCATCCAAAAGGGGGCACCCCACAGATACGCAGTATTTT. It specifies CASSSKRGHPTDTQYF. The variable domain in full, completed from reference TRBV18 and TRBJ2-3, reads NAGVMQNPRHLVRRRGQEARLRCSPMKGHSHVYWYRQLPEEGLKFMVYLQKENIIDESGMPKERFSAEFPKEGPSILRIQQVVRGDSAAYFCASSSKRGHPTDTQYFGPGTRLTVL.